What follows are 25 T cell receptor beta chains derived from one specimen sequenced in a study of T and B cells in COVID-19 patients. Multiplex PCR with BIOMED2 TRB-A/B primer pools amplified TRB rearrangements. TCRdb reprocessed the multiplex PCR reads with MiXCR, giving one entry per CDR3 protein. The data contain around 30,000 distinct CDR3 sequences, 32% of them singletons. TRB was amplified from around 250-460 ng of blood genomic DNA. The sequenced sample was blood. Every receptor here comes from a human donor who had recovered from COVID-19.

This chain joins TRBV30 and TRBJ1-4, with 7 positions matching TRBD1. Germline CDR1 reads GTSNPN; CDR2 reads SVGIG (reference sequence). CDR3 length: 17 residues. V shed 3 bases and J 4 bases; nucleotides not matched to a gene: 14. CDR3 region: CAWSEAVNRGLNEKLFF. The DNA for the CDR3 is TGTGCCTGGAGCGAAGCCGTCAACAGGGGTCTTAATGAAAAACTGTTTTTT.

Judged by abundance, this clonotype is medium-sized. The chain's CDR3 is CSGRTWTGDGYTF. In DNA, the CDR3 is TGCAGCGGACGCACATGGACAGGGGATGGCTACACCTTC. The chain recombines TRBV29-1 with TRBJ1-2, with TRBD1 identical over 9 bases. In germline, CDR1 is SQVTM, CDR2 ANQGSEA. The CDR3 sequence is 13 residues long. The junction had 9 bases not matched to a gene; V was cut back by 7 bases and J by 6 bases.

This rearrangement joins TRBV19 to TRBJ2-3, with D possibly being TRBD2 (6 bases). Germline V gene lookup returns CDR1 LNHDA and CDR2 SQIVND (reference sequence). V dropped 3 bases and J dropped 0 bases, with 7 bases sitting between them. This CDR3 spans 14 amino acids. CDR3 in amino acids: CASSMAGSTDTQYF. CDR3 nucleotide sequence: TGTGCCAGTAGTATGGCGGGAAGCACAGATACGCAGTATTTT. The full variable domain, with the rest looked up from reference TRBV19 and TRBJ2-3, is DGGITQSPKYLFRKEGQNVTLSCEQNLNHDAMYWYRQDPGQGLRLIYYSQIVNDFQKGDIAEGYSVSREKKESFPLTVTSAQKNPTAFYLCASSMAGSTDTQYFGPGTRLTVL.

This clonotype was counted between two and nine times. The rearrangement joins TRBV12-3 or TRBV12-4 to TRBJ2-2, with TRBD1 matching 10 bases. The CDR3 consists of 15 residues. J gave up 7 bases and V 7 bases, and 9 bases lay outside the gene matches. CDR3 in DNA: TGTGCCAGCACCCGAGACAGGGGGCGGGTCGGGGAGCTGTTTTTT. Amino acids: CASTRDRGRVGELFF.

The chain couples TRBV19 to TRBJ2-1; D is unclear. The CDR3 has 13 amino acids. Germline V gene sequence: CDR1 LNHDA, CDR2 SQIVND (reference sequence). V was trimmed by 7 bases and J by 0 bases, leaving 7 bases between them. CDR3 DNA: TGTGCCAGTATGCCCAGCTCCTACAATGAGCAGTTCTTC. Translating it yields CASMPSSYNEQFF. The full variable domain, in which reference TRBV19 and TRBJ2-1 provide the parts outside the CDR3, is DGGITQSPKYLFRKEGQNVTLSCEQNLNHDAMYWYRQDPGQGLRLIYYSQIVNDFQKGDIAEGYSVSREKKESFPLTVTSAQKNPTAFYLCASMPSSYNEQFFGPGTRLTVL.

This clonotype was counted only a few times. The chain is built from TRBV19 and TRBJ1-2; D is uncertain. The V end lost 3 bases, the J end lost 0 bases, and 8 bases lay between the germline ends. The length of the CDR3 is 14 residues. The V gene's germline CDR1 is LNHDA and CDR2 SQIVND (reference sequence). The CDR3 nucleotides read TGTGCCAGTAGTATTTTGATAGCTAACTATGGCTACACCTTC. Translated: CASSILIANYGYTF.

The rearrangement links TRBV6-2 or TRBV6-3 to TRBJ2-1; either TRBD1 or TRBD2 may supply D (5 bases each). The CDR3 extends over 11 amino acids. CDR1 is MNHEY and CDR2 is SVGEGT in the germline V gene. V was pared by 6 bases and J by 9 bases, with 9 bases between. Here the CDR3 DNA reads TGTGCCAGCAGGGCCGGGGCTGAGCAGTTCTTC. Translation gives CASRAGAEQFF.

This rearrangement joins TRBV29-1 to TRBJ2-1, with D possibly called TRBD1 or TRBD2 (5 bases each). Deletions cut 3 bases from V and 2 bases from J, with 5 bases between. The CDR3 contains 12 residues. CDR1 SQVTM and CDR2 ANQGSEA come from the germline V gene. The CDR3 spells CSVEGAYNEQFF. DNA for the CDR3: TGCAGCGTTGAGGGGGCCTACAATGAGCAGTTCTTC.

The CDR3 DNA reads TGCAGTGCTAGAGTGGGACATACCTGGTCAGATACGCAGTATTTT. Protein: CSARVGHTWSDTQYF. The chain recombines TRBV20-1 with TRBJ2-3; D may be TRBD1 (6 bases). Deletions cut 1 base from V and 4 bases from J, with 15 bases between. CDR1 is DFQATT and CDR2 is SNEGSKA in the germline V gene (reference sequence). This CDR3 is built from 15 residues.

The chain has TRBV7-2 and TRBJ2-4; 13 bases map to TRBD2. Germline lookup yields CDR1 SGHTA and CDR2 FQGNSA. The J segment lost 6 bases and the V segment lost 4 bases, leaving 6 bases of the junction unmatched. This CDR3 is built from 16 residues. CDR3 nucleotide sequence: TGTGCCAGCAGCTCTCCGGGACTAGCGGGGCGAAACATTCAGTACTTC. Translating it yields CASSSPGLAGRNIQYF.

The chain recombines TRBV21-1 with TRBJ2-4; the table calls TRBD1, which could not be checked here. TRBV21-1 is a pseudogene segment. The CDR3 has 16 amino acids. In DNA form, the CDR3 reads TGTGCCAGCAGAAGGGGGGAAAAGGAAGACGAAAACATTCAGTACTTC. It specifies CASRRGEKEDENIQYF.

This clonotype was found a few times. This rearrangement joins TRBV27 to TRBJ2-7; perhaps TRBD2 as D (5 bases). V gave up 3 bases and J gave up 5 bases, with 14 bases separating them. Germline CDR1 is MNHEY and CDR2 is SMNVEV (reference sequence). The CDR3 runs 14 residues. The CDR3 loop is CASSLTGMVDEQYF. The CDR3 DNA follows: TGTGCCAGCAGTTTGACCGGGATGGTCGACGAGCAGTACTTC.

This chain links TRBV18 with TRBJ1-1, with 7 bases matching TRBD1. This CDR3 region has 16 residues. From germline, CDR1 is KGHSH and CDR2 LQKENI. Trimming removed 0 bases from V and 5 bases from J; junction bases left unmatched: 9. In DNA, the CDR3 is TGTGCCAGCTCACCACCGAGACACCAGGGGGGGACTGAAGCTTTCTTT. Protein product: CASSPPRHQGGTEAFF.

This clonotype was found many times. This chain links TRBV5-4 with TRBJ2-3, with a weak D call TRBD1 (6 bases). V lost 3 bases to trimming and J lost 5 bases, with 13 bases between them. Germline CDR1 and CDR2: SGHNT and YYREEE (reference sequence). The CDR3 covers 14 residues. This CDR3 is CASSSTGGGDTQYF. CDR3 nucleotide sequence: TGTGCCAGCAGCTCGACAGGTGGAGGAGATACGCAGTATTTT.

A few counts support this clonotype. The chain recombines TRBV27 with TRBJ2-5, with a possible D match to TRBD1 (6 bases). This CDR3 contains 15 residues. Deletions cut 2 bases from V and 2 bases from J, with 12 bases between. Germline V gene data show CDR1 as MNHEY and CDR2 as SMNVEV (reference sequence). Here the CDR3 reads CASSLSLRGQETQYF. DNA of the CDR3: TGTGCCAGCAGTTTAAGTCTCAGGGGTCAAGAGACCCAGTACTTC.

The rearrangement joins TRBV18 to TRBJ2-7, with D maybe TRBD1 (5 bases). V lost 8 bases to trimming and J lost 3 bases, with 14 bases between them. Germline CDR1 reads KGHSH; CDR2 reads LQKENI. The CDR3 is made up of 13 amino acids. CDR3: CASSPGRDYEQYF. CDR3 bases: TGTGCCAGCAGCCCCGGCAGGGACTACGAGCAGTACTTC.

The V gene is TRBV6-5, the J gene TRBJ1-4; D not certain. Trimming stripped 4 bases from V and 4 bases from J, with 13 bases between. Germline V lookup: CDR1 MNHEY, CDR2 SVGAGI. The CDR3 runs 15 residues. This CDR3 reads CASSLNFGGNEKLFF. DNA for the CDR3: TGTGCCAGCAGTTTGAACTTCGGCGGTAATGAAAAACTGTTTTTT.

A note on this clonotype: Compared with germline, one end of the junction differs, possibly owing to a read error. The rearrangement uses TRBV4-3 and TRBJ2-3; 14 bases are a match to TRBD2. The CDR3 runs 18 residues. CDR1 LGHNA and CDR2 YSLEER come from the germline V gene. The CDR3 loop is CASSPRLAGGISTDTQYF. The CDR3 coding sequence is TGTGCCAGCAGCCCACGACTAGCGGGGGGGATTAGCACAGATACGCAGTATTTT.

In DNA form, the CDR3 reads TGTGCCAGCAGTAACAAGGAGGCAGCCAAAAACATTCAGTACTTC. This codes for CASSNKEAAKNIQYF. The V call is TRBV27, the J call TRBJ2-4; possible D gene TRBD2, 5 bases. CDR1 is MNHEY, CDR2 SMNVEV, per germline (reference sequence). The CDR3 is made up of 15 amino acids. The V gene lost 5 bases and the J gene lost 0 bases, with 11 bases spanning the gap.

By share, this clonotype counts as medium-sized. V usage is TRBV29-1 and J usage is TRBJ2-3; a possible D gene is TRBD2 (6 bases). The V end lost 7 bases, the J end lost 2 bases, and 16 bases lay between the germline ends. Per germline, CDR1 SQVTM and CDR2 ANQGSEA. This CDR3 is 14 amino acids long. The CDR3 DNA reads as TGCAGCGCCCTGCCCCGGGAGTACACAGATACGCAGTATTTT. This codes for CSALPREYTDTQYF.

This clonotype was observed many times. The CDR3 nucleotides are TGTGCCAGTAGTCGGGACGGGACAGTCTTCTACGAGCAGTACTTC. It translates to CASSRDGTVFYEQYF. The gene calls are TRBV19 and TRBJ2-7; TRBD1 matches 7 bases. Trimming cost V 5 bases and J 3 bases; bases outside gene matches: 10. The CDR3 contains 15 residues. Germline V CDR1 and CDR2: LNHDA, SQIVND (reference sequence).

This clonotype has a handful of counts. The V gene is TRBV27, the J gene TRBJ1-4, with no clear D. The CDR3 loop spans 13 amino acids. Germline V lookup: CDR1 MNHEY, CDR2 SMNVEV (reference sequence). V was pared by 4 bases and J by 4 bases, with 7 bases between. The CDR3 is CASSSNYNEKLFF. The DNA of the CDR3 is TGTGCCAGCAGTTCCAACTATAATGAAAAACTGTTTTTT.

The gene calls are TRBV6-6 and TRBJ1-2; 9 bases fit TRBD1. Unmatched junction bases numbered 9, after V lost 4 bases and J lost 6 bases. There are 15 residues in the CDR3. CDR1 MNHNY and CDR2 SVGAGI come from the germline V gene (reference sequence). The CDR3, as DNA: TGTGCCAGCAGTTTCAATCCCGGGACAGGGCATGGCTACACCTTC. As protein: CASSFNPGTGHGYTF.

This rearrangement joins TRBV14 to TRBJ1-4, with D uncertain. Per germline, CDR1 SGHDN and CDR2 FVKESK. The CDR3 covers 15 residues. V was pared by 1 base and J by 0 bases, with 6 bases between. CDR3 DNA: TGTGCCAGCAGCCAAGGATATTCAACTAATGAAAAACTGTTTTTT. Amino acids: CASSQGYSTNEKLFF.

There are a few counts of this clonotype. The rearrangement links TRBV6-5 to TRBJ2-1, with no clear D. Trimming removed 6 bases from V and 12 bases from J, with 15 bases in between. The CDR3 loop spans 12 amino acids. Germline V gives CDR1 MNHEY, CDR2 SVGAGI. As DNA, the CDR3 is TGTGCCAGCAGCATAGACCCCGAAGGGCAGTTCTTC. Protein product: CASSIDPEGQFF.